This T cell receptor beta chain was sequenced for a study of T cell repertoires in cytomegalovirus infection. The CDR3 sequence is 15 residues long. Trimming removed 6 bases from V and 7 bases from J; junction bases left unmatched: 10. This clonotype was picked up a small number of times. TCRdb redid the calling of the reads with MiXCR, one entry per CDR3 protein. The repertoire holds more than 650,000 distinct CDR3 sequences, 35% seen once, with under 3% in the top ten. Sequenced: PBMCs. This receptor was identified in a human donor in good health (CMV status not recorded). Some clones in this sample may be carry-over from other donors' samples. This rearrangement joins TRBV12-3 or TRBV12-4 to TRBJ2-2, with 8 positions matching TRBD1. The CDR3 sequence is CASSHGQGQGGELFF. CDR3 nucleotide sequence: TGTGCCAGCAGCCACGGACAGGGCCAGGGCGGGGAGCTGTTTTTT.